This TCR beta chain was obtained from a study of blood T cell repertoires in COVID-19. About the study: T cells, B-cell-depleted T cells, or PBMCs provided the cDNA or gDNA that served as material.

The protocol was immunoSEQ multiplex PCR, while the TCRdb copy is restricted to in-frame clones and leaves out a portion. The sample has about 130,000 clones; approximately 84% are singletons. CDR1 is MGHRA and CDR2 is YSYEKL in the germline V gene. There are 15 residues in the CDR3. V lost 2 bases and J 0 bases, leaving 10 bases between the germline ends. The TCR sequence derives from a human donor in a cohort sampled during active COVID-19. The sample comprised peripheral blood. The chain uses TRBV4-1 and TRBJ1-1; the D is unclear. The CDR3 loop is CASSQSPPVNTEAFF. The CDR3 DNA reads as TGCGCCAGCAGCCAATCTCCCCCGGTGAACACTGAAGCTTTCTTT.